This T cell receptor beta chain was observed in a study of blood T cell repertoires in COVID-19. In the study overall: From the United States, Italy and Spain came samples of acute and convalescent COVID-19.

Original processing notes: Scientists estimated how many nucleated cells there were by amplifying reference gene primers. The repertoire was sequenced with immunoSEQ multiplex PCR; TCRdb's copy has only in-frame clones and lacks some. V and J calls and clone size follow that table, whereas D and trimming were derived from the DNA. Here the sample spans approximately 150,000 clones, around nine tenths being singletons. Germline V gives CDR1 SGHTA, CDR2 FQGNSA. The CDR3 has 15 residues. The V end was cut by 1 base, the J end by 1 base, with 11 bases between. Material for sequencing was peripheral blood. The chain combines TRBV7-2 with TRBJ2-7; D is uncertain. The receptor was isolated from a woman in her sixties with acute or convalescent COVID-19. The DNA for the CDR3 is TGTGCCAGCAGCTTAGAGGCACAGAGATCCTACGAGCAGTACTTC. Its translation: CASSLEAQRSYEQYF.